These 25 T cell receptor beta chains share one sample of origin, sequenced in a study of T cells in narcolepsy. Profiling relied on immunoSEQ multiplex PCR, and the TCRdb table lists in-frame clones only, not all of them. The repertoire includes 31,000 or so clones, 75% to 90% of them detected once, and 0.95% to 1.5% sits in the top ten. The source material was CD45RA- memory CD4+ T cells from PBMCs. The origin of the receptors is a human donor with narcolepsy.

The rearrangement uses TRBV19 and TRBJ2-7, with D unresolved. The CDR3 is 16 amino acids. V was shortened by 4 bases and J by 5 bases, with 21 bases between the two germline ends. Germline-derived CDR1 and CDR2 are LNHDA and SQIVND (reference sequence). Here the CDR3 DNA reads TGTGCCAGTAGTAGTGGCCCTCGAGGTGATATCCACGAGCAGTACTTC. Its translation is CASSSGPRGDIHEQYF.

The chain links TRBV7-8 to TRBJ2-7, with D possibly TRBD1 on 6 matching bases. V was trimmed by 5 bases and J by 1 base, leaving 12 bases between them. The CDR3 spans 14 residues. Germline V gives CDR1 SGHVS, CDR2 FQNEAQ. The DNA for the CDR3 is TGTGCCAGCAGCGCGTACAGGGATTCCTACGAGCAGTACTTC. Amino acid sequence: CASSAYRDSYEQYF.

This clone was observed once. This sequence joins TRBV7-2 and TRBJ1-4; 9 bases map to TRBD1. CDR1 is SGHTA, CDR2 FQGNSA, per germline. J gave up 8 bases and V 4 bases, and 5 bases lay outside the gene matches. The CDR3 spans 14 residues. The CDR3 reads CASSSRQGGEKLFF. CDR3 sequence (DNA): TGTGCCAGCAGCTCCCGACAGGGGGGGGAAAAACTGTTTTTT. The full variable domain, its missing parts supplied by reference TRBV7-2 and TRBJ1-4, is GAGVSQSPSNKVTEKGKDVELRCDPISGHTALYWYRQSLGQGLEFLIYFQGNSAPDKSGLPSDRFSAERTGGSVSTLTIQRTQQEDSAVYLCASSSRQGGEKLFFGSGTQLSVL.

Concerning this clone: Other DNA sequences in the same sample also yield this CDR3. This chain joins TRBV2 and TRBJ2-1; D unclear. CDR3 size: 10 residues. V gave up 8 bases and J gave up 5 bases, with 4 bases separating them. Germline V gene lookup returns CDR1 SNHLY and CDR2 FYNNEI. DNA for the CDR3: TGTGCCAGCGACAACAATGAGCAGTTCTTC. It is translated as CASDNNEQFF. Drawing the rest from reference TRBV2 and TRBJ2-1, the complete variable domain is EPEVTQTPSHQVTQMGQEVILRCVPISNHLYFYWYRQILGQKVEFLVSFYNNEISEKSEIFDDQFSVERPDGSNFTLKIRSTKLEDSAMYFCASDNNEQFFGPGTRLTVL.

The chain recombines TRBV7-3 with TRBJ2-1; D perhaps matches TRBD1 (6 bases). The germline gives CDR1 SGHTA, CDR2 FQGTGA. The V end was cut by 4 bases, the J end by 6 bases, with 7 bases between. The CDR3 runs to 12 residues. The CDR3 coding sequence is TGTGCCAGCAGCTGGGACACCAATGAGCAGTTCTTC. It encodes CASSWDTNEQFF.

The chain combines TRBV23-1 with TRBJ2-5, with D perhaps TRBD1 (6 bases). TRBV23-1 has ORF status, its function being uncertain. This CDR3 is built from 14 residues. CDR3 nucleotides: TGCGCAGCCCCCCTACAGGGAAACCAAGAGACCCAGTACTTC. It translates to CAAPLQGNQETQYF.

The DNA of the CDR3 is TGCGCCAGCAGATTGAAGACAGATACGCAGTATTTT. Its translation is CASRLKTDTQYF. The V call is TRBV5-1, the J call TRBJ2-3; no clear D. V lost 5 bases and J 3 bases, leaving 7 bases between the germline ends. The germline V gene encodes CDR1 SGHRS and CDR2 YFSETQ. The CDR3 is 12 residues long. Filled out from reference TRBV5-1 and TRBJ2-3, the complete variable domain reads KAGVTQTPRYLIKTRGQQVTLSCSPISGHRSVSWYQQTPGQGLQFLFEYFSETQRNKGNFPGRFSGRQFSNSRSEMNVSTLELGDSALYLCASRLKTDTQYFGPGTRLTVL.

This clone has just one count. This chain uses TRBV6-1 with TRBJ1-2; 7 nucleotides align to TRBD1. Per germline, CDR1 MNHNS and CDR2 SASEGT. The CDR3 totals 13 residues. Trimming took 3 bases from V and 4 from J; bases not matched to a gene: 2. This CDR3 is CASSEDRIYGYTF. As DNA, the CDR3 is TGTGCCAGCAGTGAGGACAGGATCTATGGCTACACCTTC.

The chain joins TRBV7-2 to TRBJ2-3; 9 nucleotides match TRBD1. Trimming at V came to 5 bases and at J to 3 bases, leaving 6 bases not matched to a gene. The CDR3 extends over 15 amino acids. The germline gives CDR1 SGHTA, CDR2 FQGNSA. The CDR3 DNA reads as TGTGCCAGCAGCCCACAGGGGGCCCGTACAGATACGCAGTATTTT. Translating it yields CASSPQGARTDTQYF. The full variable domain, its missing parts supplied by reference TRBV7-2 and TRBJ2-3, is GAGVSQSPSNKVTEKGKDVELRCDPISGHTALYWYRQSLGQGLEFLIYFQGNSAPDKSGLPSDRFSAERTGGSVSTLTIQRTQQEDSAVYLCASSPQGARTDTQYFGPGTRLTVL.

This rearrangement joins TRBV19 to TRBJ2-7; 7 bases line up with TRBD1. Germline-derived CDR1 and CDR2 are LNHDA and SQIVND (reference sequence). Trimming cost V 3 bases and J 4 bases; bases outside gene matches: 9. The CDR3 extends over 15 amino acids. CDR3 amino acids: CASSIQGQSIYEQYF. The CDR3 coding sequence is TGTGCCAGTAGTATCCAGGGACAGTCCATATACGAGCAGTACTTC.

V and J are TRBV18 and TRBJ2-2; possibly TRBD1 for D (6 bases). Deletions cut 3 bases from V and 0 bases from J, with 8 bases between. CDR3 size: 15 residues. The germline V gene has CDR1 KGHSH and CDR2 LQKENI. CDR3 region: CASSPWTANTGELFF. The CDR3 bases are TGTGCCAGCTCACCCTGGACAGCGAACACCGGGGAGCTGTTTTTT.

V usage is TRBV2 and J usage is TRBJ2-6; D possibly corresponds to TRBD2 (5 bases). This CDR3 spans 16 amino acids. V lost 7 bases, J lost 0 bases, and 13 bases lay in between. From germline, CDR1 is SNHLY and CDR2 FYNNEI. The CDR3 spells CASTGGSGSGANVLTF. As DNA, the CDR3 is TGTGCCAGCACCGGAGGATCCGGCTCTGGGGCCAACGTCCTGACTTTC.

The chain has TRBV19 and TRBJ2-3, with D uncertain. Germline CDR1 LNHDA, CDR2 SQIVND (reference sequence). The CDR3 length is 13 residues. Trimming stripped 5 bases from V and 3 bases from J, with 9 bases between. In DNA, the CDR3 is TGTGCCAGTAGTTTCCGACAAACAGATACGCAGTATTTT. Its protein is CASSFRQTDTQYF.

This CDR3 reads CAGGRGTEAFF. The CDR3 nucleotides are TGTGCTGGAGGCAGGGGCACTGAAGCTTTCTTT. The chain is built from TRBV30 and TRBJ1-1, with a possible D match to TRBD1 (6 bases). From germline, CDR1 is GTSNPN and CDR2 SVGIG (reference sequence). The CDR3 sequence is 11 residues long.

This chain links TRBV9 with TRBJ2-1, with 8 nucleotides matching TRBD2. V lost 4 bases, J lost 6 bases, and 12 bases stayed unmatched. This CDR3 contains 16 residues. CDR1 SGDLS and CDR2 YYNGEE come from the germline V gene. CDR3 loop: CASSPGGGTLSNEQFF. The DNA of the CDR3 is TGTGCCAGCAGCCCCGGGGGGGGGACACTTTCCAATGAGCAGTTCTTC.

The rearrangement joins TRBV28 to TRBJ2-5; 9 positions match TRBD2. Trimming removed 5 bases from V and 1 base from J; junction bases left unmatched: 8. This CDR3 has 16 residues. The V gene's germline CDR1 is MDHEN and CDR2 SYDVKM. The CDR3 sequence is CASSPVRGGFQETQYF. In DNA, the CDR3 is TGTGCCAGCAGTCCTGTGCGGGGGGGCTTCCAAGAGACCCAGTACTTC. Complete variable domain (other parts from reference TRBV28 and TRBJ2-5): DVKVTQSSRYLVKRTGEKVFLECVQDMDHENMFWYRQDPGLGLRLIYFSYDVKMKEKGDIPEGYSVSREKKERFSLILESASTNQTSMYLCASSPVRGGFQETQYFGPGTRLLVL.

This clone was counted only a few times. J is TRBJ1-4 and V is TRBV7-2; 8 bases match TRBD1. In germline, CDR1 is SGHTA, CDR2 FQGNSA. Trimming removed 5 bases from V and 5 bases from J; junction bases left unmatched: 1. The CDR3 length is 13 residues. CDR3 sequence reads: CASSRTGNEKLFF. DNA of the CDR3: TGTGCCAGCAGCAGGACAGGGAATGAAAAACTGTTTTTT.

Comment on this clone: Mismatch with germline at one junction end may stem from a read error. The chain carries TRBV4-1 and TRBJ1-2; TRBD1 aligns across 7 bases. CDR3 length equals 15 residues. Germline values: CDR1 MGHRA, CDR2 YSYEKL. The DNA for the CDR3 is TGTGCCAGCAGCCAAGTAACAGGGGCCATGAACGACTACACCTTC. This sequence encodes CASSQVTGAMNDYTF.

The chain couples TRBV5-1 to TRBJ2-3; 8 positions agree with TRBD2. V trimming: 6 bases; J trimming: 6 bases; junction bases outside the gene matches: 3. The CDR3 consists of 12 residues. The germline CDR1 and CDR2 sequences are SGHRS and YFSETQ. The CDR3 nucleotides are TGCGCCAGCACGGGAGGGTATGATACGCAGTATTTT. Its translation: CASTGGYDTQYF.

The chain links TRBV27 to TRBJ2-1; no firm D call. The CDR3 is 14 amino acids. Trimming took 5 bases from V and 9 from J, leaving 17 bases between them. CDR1 is MNHEY and CDR2 is SMNVEV in the germline V gene (reference sequence). In nucleotides, the CDR3 is TGTGCCAGCAGTAGTACAGATCCCCGGCGTGAGCAGTTCTTC. Its translation is CASSSTDPRREQFF.

CDR3 region: CASEGQGRGKLFF. Here the CDR3 DNA reads TGCGCCAGCGAGGGACAGGGAAGGGGAAAACTGTTTTTT. The V gene is TRBV10-1, the J gene TRBJ1-4; 9 nucleotides match TRBD1. J gave up 10 bases and V 8 bases, and 8 bases lay outside the gene matches. Germline loops: CDR1 WNHNN, CDR2 SYGVQD (reference sequence). This CDR3 contains 13 residues.

The chain couples TRBV7-2 to TRBJ2-7, with 8 bases identical to TRBD1. The trim removed 5 bases at V and 2 bases at J, leaving 5 bases unmatched. The CDR3 is 14 amino acids. Germline V CDR1 and CDR2: SGHTA, FQGNSA. The CDR3 protein is CASSPGTGPYEQYF. CDR3 sequence (DNA): TGTGCCAGCAGCCCCGGGACAGGACCCTACGAGCAGTACTTC.

The chain has TRBV5-1 and TRBJ2-5, with D perhaps matching TRBD1 (7 bases). Germline CDR1 reads SGHRS; CDR2 reads YFSETQ. V was shortened by 2 bases and J by 4 bases, with 9 bases between the two germline ends. The CDR3 spans 13 residues. The CDR3: CASSFQGGETQYF. The DNA for the CDR3 is TGCGCCAGCAGCTTTCAGGGGGGAGAGACCCAGTACTTC.

The V gene is TRBV29-1, the J gene TRBJ1-5; D may be TRBD1 (5 bases). Germline assignment: CDR1 SQVTM and CDR2 ANQGSEA. This CDR3 comprises 15 residues. Trimming pared 3 bases from V and 11 bases from J, leaving 23 bases between. The CDR3 DNA follows: TGCAGCGTTGAGCTTGCGGGCTCCCGGGGCATGGCCCAGCATTTT. The encoded protein is CSVELAGSRGMAQHF.

This chain uses TRBV5-4 with TRBJ1-6, with a tentative D call TRBD1 (5 bases). The CDR3 sequence is 15 residues long. V was cut by 0 bases and J by 7 bases, with 11 bases left in between. CDR1 is SGHNT and CDR2 is YYREEE in the germline V gene (reference sequence). CDR3 amino acids: CASSLARGENSPLHF. The CDR3 nucleotides read TGTGCCAGCAGCTTGGCACGGGGGGAGAATTCACCCCTCCACTTT. The full variable domain, rest sourced from reference TRBV5-4 and TRBJ1-6, is ETGVTQSPTHLIKTRGQQVTLRCSSQSGHNTVSWYQQALGQGPQFIFQYYREEENGRGNFPPRFSGLQFPNYSSELNVNALELDDSALYLCASSLARGENSPLHFGNGTRLTVT.